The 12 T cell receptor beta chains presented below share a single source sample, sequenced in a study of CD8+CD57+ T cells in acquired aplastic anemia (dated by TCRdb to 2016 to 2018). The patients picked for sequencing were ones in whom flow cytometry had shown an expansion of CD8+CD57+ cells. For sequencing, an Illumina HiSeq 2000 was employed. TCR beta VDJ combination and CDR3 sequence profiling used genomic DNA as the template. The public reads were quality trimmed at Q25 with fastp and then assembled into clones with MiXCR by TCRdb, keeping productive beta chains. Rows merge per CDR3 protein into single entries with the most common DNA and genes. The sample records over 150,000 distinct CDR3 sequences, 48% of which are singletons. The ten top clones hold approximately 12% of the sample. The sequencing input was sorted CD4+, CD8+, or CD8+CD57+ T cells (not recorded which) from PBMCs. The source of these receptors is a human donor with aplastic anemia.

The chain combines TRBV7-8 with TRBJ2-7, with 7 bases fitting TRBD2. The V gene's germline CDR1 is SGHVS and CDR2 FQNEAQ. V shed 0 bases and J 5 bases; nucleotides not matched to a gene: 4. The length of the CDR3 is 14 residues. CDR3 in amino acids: CASSLASLADEQYF. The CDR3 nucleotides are TGTGCCAGCAGCTTAGCGAGTCTAGCGGACGAGCAGTACTTC.

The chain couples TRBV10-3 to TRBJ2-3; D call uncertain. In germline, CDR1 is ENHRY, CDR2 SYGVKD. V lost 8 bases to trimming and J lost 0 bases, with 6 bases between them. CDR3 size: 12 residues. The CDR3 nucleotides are TGTGCCATCGCAGTGAGCACAGATACGCAGTATTTT. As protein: CAIAVSTDTQYF.

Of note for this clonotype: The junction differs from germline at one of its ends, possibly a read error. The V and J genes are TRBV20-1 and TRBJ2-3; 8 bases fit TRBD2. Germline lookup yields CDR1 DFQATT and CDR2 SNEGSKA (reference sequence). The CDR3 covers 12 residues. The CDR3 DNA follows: TGCAGTGCCCATGGGAACGCGGGAGGAGGCGGTTTT. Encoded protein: CSAHGNAGGGGF.

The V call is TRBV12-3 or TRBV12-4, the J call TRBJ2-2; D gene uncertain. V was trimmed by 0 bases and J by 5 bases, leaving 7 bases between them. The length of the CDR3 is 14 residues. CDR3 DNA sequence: TGTGCCAGCAGTTTAGCCGACCGGACCGGGGAGCTGTTTTTT. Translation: CASSLADRTGELFF.

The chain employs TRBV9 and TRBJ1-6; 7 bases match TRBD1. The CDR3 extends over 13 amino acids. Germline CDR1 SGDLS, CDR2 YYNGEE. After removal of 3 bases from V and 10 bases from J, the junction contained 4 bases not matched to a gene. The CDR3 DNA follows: TGTGCCAGCAGCGGAGGACAGGTCTCACCCCTCCACTTT. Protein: CASSGGQVSPLHF.

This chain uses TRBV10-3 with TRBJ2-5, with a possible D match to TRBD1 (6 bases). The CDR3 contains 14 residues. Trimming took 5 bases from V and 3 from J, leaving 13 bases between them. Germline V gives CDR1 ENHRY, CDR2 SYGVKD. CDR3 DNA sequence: TGTGCCATCAGTCTCTCACAGGGTGAAGAGACCCAGTACTTC. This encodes CAISLSQGEETQYF.

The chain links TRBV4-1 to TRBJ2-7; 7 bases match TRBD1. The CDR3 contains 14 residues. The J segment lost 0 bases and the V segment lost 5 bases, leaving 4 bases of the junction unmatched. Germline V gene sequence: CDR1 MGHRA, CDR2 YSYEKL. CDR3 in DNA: TGCGCCAGCAGCGAGACAGGGCTCTCCTACGAGCAGTACTTC. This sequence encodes CASSETGLSYEQYF.

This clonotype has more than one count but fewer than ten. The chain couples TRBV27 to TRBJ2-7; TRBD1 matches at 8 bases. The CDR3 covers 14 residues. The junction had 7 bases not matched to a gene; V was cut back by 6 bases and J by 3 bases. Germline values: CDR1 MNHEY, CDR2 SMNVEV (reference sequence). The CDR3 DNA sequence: TGTGCCAGCAGATACGGGACAGGTAACTACGAGCAGTACTTC. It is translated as CASRYGTGNYEQYF.

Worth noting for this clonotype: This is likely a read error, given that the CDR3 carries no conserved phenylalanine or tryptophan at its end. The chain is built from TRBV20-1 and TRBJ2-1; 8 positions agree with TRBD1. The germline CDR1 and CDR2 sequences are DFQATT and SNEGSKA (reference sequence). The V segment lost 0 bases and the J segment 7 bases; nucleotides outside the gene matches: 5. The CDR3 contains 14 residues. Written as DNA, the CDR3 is TGCAGTGCTAGAGACTACAGGGGGGTGAATGAGCAGTTCTCC. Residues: CSARDYRGVNEQFS.

This chain's CDR3 is CASSSTYRGRIYGYTF. CDR3 in DNA: TGTGCCAGCAGTAGTACCTACAGGGGGCGCATCTATGGCTACACCTTC. The chain joins TRBV25-1 to TRBJ1-2; the match to TRBD1 covers 9 bases. V was pared by 5 bases and J by 4 bases, with 11 bases of the junction left unmatched. This CDR3 is 16 amino acids long. In germline, CDR1 is MGHDK, CDR2 SYGVNS.

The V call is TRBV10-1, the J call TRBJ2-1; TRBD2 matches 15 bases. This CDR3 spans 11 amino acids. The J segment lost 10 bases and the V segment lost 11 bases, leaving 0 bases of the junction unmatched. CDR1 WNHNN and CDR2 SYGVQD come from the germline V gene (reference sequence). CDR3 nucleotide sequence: TGCGCCGGACTAGCGGGGGGGGAGCAGTTCTTC. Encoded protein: CAGLAGGEQFF.

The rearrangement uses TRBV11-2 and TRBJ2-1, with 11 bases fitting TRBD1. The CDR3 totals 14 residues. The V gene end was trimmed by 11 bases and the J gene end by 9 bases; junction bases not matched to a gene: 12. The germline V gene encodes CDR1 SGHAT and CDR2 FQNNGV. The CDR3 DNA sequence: TGTGCCGGAACCCGGGACAGGGGGGTTGGTGAGCAGTTCTTC. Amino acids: CAGTRDRGVGEQFF.